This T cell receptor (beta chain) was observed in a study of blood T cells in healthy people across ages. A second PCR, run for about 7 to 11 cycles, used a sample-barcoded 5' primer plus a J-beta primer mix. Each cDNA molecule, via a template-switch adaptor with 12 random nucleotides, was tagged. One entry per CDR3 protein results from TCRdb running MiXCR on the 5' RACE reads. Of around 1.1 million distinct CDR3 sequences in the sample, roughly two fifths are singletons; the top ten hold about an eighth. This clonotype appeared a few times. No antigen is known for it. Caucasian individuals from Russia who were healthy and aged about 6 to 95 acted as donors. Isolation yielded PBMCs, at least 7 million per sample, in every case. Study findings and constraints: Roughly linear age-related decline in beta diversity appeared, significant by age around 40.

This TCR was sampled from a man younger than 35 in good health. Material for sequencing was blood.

The CDR3 spells CASTEPSNYGYTF. The DNA for the CDR3 is TGTGCCAGCACAGAGCCTTCTAACTATGGCTACACCTTC. The rearrangement links TRBV2 to TRBJ1-2; no reliable D call. The CDR3 totals 13 residues. The V gene lost 7 bases and the J gene lost 0 bases, with 9 bases spanning the gap. Per germline, CDR1 SNHLY and CDR2 FYNNEI.